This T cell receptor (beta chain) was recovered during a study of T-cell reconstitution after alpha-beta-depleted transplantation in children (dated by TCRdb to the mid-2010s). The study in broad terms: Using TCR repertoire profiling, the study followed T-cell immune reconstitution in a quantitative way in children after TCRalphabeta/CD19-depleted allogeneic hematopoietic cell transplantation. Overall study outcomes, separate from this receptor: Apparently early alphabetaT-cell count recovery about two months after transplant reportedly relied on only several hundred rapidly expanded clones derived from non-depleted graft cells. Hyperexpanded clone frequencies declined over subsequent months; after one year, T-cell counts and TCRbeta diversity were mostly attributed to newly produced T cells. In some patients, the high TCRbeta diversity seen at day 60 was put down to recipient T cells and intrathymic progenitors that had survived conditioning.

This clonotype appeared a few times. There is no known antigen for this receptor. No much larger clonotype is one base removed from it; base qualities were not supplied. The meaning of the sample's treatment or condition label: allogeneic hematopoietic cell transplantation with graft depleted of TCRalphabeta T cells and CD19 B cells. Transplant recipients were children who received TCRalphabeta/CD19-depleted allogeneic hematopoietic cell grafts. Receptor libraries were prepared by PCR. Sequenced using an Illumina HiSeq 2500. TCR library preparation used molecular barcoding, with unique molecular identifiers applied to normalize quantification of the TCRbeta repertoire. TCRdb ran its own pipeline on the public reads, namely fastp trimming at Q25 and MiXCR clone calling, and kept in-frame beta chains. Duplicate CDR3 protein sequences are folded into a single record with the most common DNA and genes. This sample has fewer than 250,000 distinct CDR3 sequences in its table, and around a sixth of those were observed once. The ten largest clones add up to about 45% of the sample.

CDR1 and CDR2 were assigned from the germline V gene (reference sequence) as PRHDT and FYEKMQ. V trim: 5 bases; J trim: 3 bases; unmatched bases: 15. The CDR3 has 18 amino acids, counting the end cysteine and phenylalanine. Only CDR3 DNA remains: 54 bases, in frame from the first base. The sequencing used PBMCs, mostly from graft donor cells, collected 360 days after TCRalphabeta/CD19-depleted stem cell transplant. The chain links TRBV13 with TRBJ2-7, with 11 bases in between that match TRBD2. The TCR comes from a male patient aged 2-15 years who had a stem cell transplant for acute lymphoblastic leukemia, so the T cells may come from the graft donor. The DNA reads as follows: TGTGCCAGCAGCGATAGCGGGGGGGCATCCCAAAACTACTACGAGCAGTACTTC. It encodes CASSDSGGASQNYYEQYF.